This TCR beta chain came from a study of Graves' ophthalmopathy and Graves' hyperthyroidism. Across the whole study: At the time of initial diagnosis and before any treatment, peripheral blood was collected.

From germline, CDR1 is MDHEN and CDR2 SYDVKM. The CDR3 is 15 amino acids. V dropped 5 bases and J dropped 4 bases, with 17 bases sitting between them. This clonotype was detected ten times or more. Amplified material comprised TCR beta CDR3 regions derived from RNA transcripts. First-round RT-PCR with HTBI primers preceded a second-round multiplex PCR. TCRdb reprocessed the multiplex PCR reads via MiXCR and lists one record per CDR3 protein. The profile shows hundreds of thousands of distinct CDR3 sequences, about 24% of them singletons. The sequenced sample consisted of peripheral blood. The rearrangement uses TRBV28 and TRBJ1-2, with D tentatively TRBD1 (5 bases). This clonotype was obtained from a woman aged 18-35 years with stable Graves' hyperthyroidism. Some clones in this sample may be carry-over from other donors' samples. Here the CDR3 reads CASSPLGVEVYGYTF. CDR3 sequence (DNA): TGTGCCAGCAGTCCCTTAGGGGTAGAGGTCTATGGCTACACCTTC.